The clone carrying this TCR beta chain was seen more than once but under ten times. Its cognate antigen is unknown. This specimen comes from a study of early T cells in non-severe SARS-CoV-2 infection. The wider study: With bulk RNA from unsorted whole blood as input, sequencing yielded unpaired chains. Findings of the study overall: VDJdb-based matching was biased toward anti-spike CD8 responses and missed private and CD4 specificities.

Each CDR3 protein is one row after TCRdb ran MiXCR on the 5' RACE reads. The top ten hold approximately 1.1% of the sample, which has some 62,000 distinct CDR3 sequences, roughly 8.8% seen once. The sequenced sample was whole blood. This TCR was recovered from an adult who was a healthcare worker with PCR-confirmed SARS-CoV-2 infection or an uninfected control (not recorded which).

CDR3 sequence (DNA): TGTGCCAGCAGTTTATTGTCGGTACTAGCGGGGGCACCAATTCAAGAGACCCAGTACTTC. This gives the protein CASSLLSVLAGAPIQETQYF. The V gene is TRBV12-3 or TRBV12-4, the J gene TRBJ2-5, with 11 nucleotides matching TRBD2. The V segment lost 2 bases and the J segment 2 bases; nucleotides outside the gene matches: 16. The CDR3 loop spans 20 amino acids.